Sequencing of this T cell receptor beta chain was carried out in a study of tumor and adjacent non-tumor tissue in lung cancer. Study-wide points: Tumor repertoires had a smaller top 100 clone share than normal lung. TCR diversity was significantly greater in tumor than normal lung tissue.

As concerns this clonotype: The antigen remains unidentified. One end of the junction varies from germline; a read error may be responsible.

A modified ARM-PCR protocol with three rounds of nested PCR amplified TCRbeta. In TCRdb, the multiplex PCR reads were re-called with MiXCR into one record per CDR3 protein. This table has 200,000 to 250,000 distinct CDR3 sequences, 71% appearing once. The template was RNA from unsorted bulk tissue. The CDR3 has 13 residues. Germline assignment: CDR1 SQVTM and CDR2 ANQGSEA. The clonotype comes from a man aged 55-75 years with non-small cell lung cancer. The gene calls are TRBV29-1 and TRBJ2-1; D call uncertain. The sequenced sample was lung tumor tissue. The CDR3 here is CSVEPDTSNQQSF. The DNA of the CDR3 is TGCAGCGTTGAACCAGATACGTCCAATCAGCAGTCCTTC.